What follows are 24 T cell receptor beta chains derived from one specimen sequenced in a study of CD8 T cells in ankylosing spondylitis. From the 5' RACE reads, TCRdb called clonotypes with MiXCR, one entry per CDR3 protein. The data show about 360,000 distinct CDR3 sequences, 20% seen once. The sequenced material came from blood, either unsorted or a sorted T cell fraction (not recorded which). The receptors were sampled from a male donor with ankylosing spondylitis or in good health (not recorded which).

This chain uses TRBV4-2 with TRBJ2-2, with D perhaps TRBD2 (6 bases). The V gene's germline CDR1 is LGHNA and CDR2 YNFKEQ. With 0 bases removed from V and 6 bases from J, the gap between germline ends came to 8 bases. The CDR3 runs 14 residues. This CDR3 reads CASSQEGGAGELFF. In DNA form, the CDR3 reads TGTGCCAGCAGCCAAGAGGGCGGGGCCGGGGAGCTGTTTTTT.

This clonotype turned up a few times. The chain uses TRBV12-3 or TRBV12-4 and TRBJ2-1; 7 nucleotides line up with TRBD2. The CDR3 extends over 17 amino acids. V shed 3 bases and J 0 bases; nucleotides not matched to a gene: 8. CDR3 sequence: CASSLVGGGSSYNEQFF. The CDR3 region has the DNA TGTGCCAGCAGTTTGGTGGGGGGGGGTAGCTCCTACAATGAGCAGTTCTTC.

The chain couples TRBV5-5 to TRBJ2-3, with D hard to call. V shed 2 bases and J shed 0 bases, with 13 bases lying between them. Germline CDR1 SGHKS, CDR2 YYEKEE (reference sequence). This CDR3 region has 16 residues. The CDR3 DNA sequence: TGTGCCAGCAGCTTATCGGGCTACACTAGCACAGATACGCAGTATTTT. Protein product: CASSLSGYTSTDTQYF.

The sample holds a few counts of this clonotype. The V call is TRBV12-3 or TRBV12-4, the J call TRBJ2-5; 7 nucleotides agree with TRBD2. The V gene end was trimmed by 5 bases and the J gene end by 1 base; junction bases not matched to a gene: 10. This CDR3 is 16 amino acids long. The DNA of the CDR3 is TGTGCCAGCAGTCCCCGGGGGGACGGGCCCCAAGAGACCCAGTACTTC. Residues: CASSPRGDGPQETQYF.

This clonotype was counted a few times. The chain recombines TRBV7-9 with TRBJ1-6, with 7 bases aligning to TRBD1. The CDR3 has 17 residues. V gave up 5 bases and J gave up 5 bases; unmatched junction bases: 12. The germline V gene encodes CDR1 SEHNR and CDR2 FQNEAQ (reference sequence). CDR3 sequence (DNA): TGTGCCAGCAGCAAAAGGACAGGCGGTTACGATAATTCACCCCTCCACTTT. Its translation is CASSKRTGGYDNSPLHF. The variable domain in full, completed from reference TRBV7-9 and TRBJ1-6, reads DTGVSQNPRHKITKRGQNVTFRCDPISEHNRLYWYRQTLGQGPEFLTYFQNEAQLEKSRLLSDRFSAERPKGSFSTLEIQRTEQGDSAMYLCASSKRTGGYDNSPLHFGNGTRLTVT.

This chain joins TRBV9 and TRBJ2-2; 7 bases map to TRBD1. Germline V gene sequence: CDR1 SGDLS, CDR2 YYNGEE. The CDR3 has 17 amino acids. With 2 bases clipped from V and 0 bases from J, the junction kept 7 bases outside the gene matches. Here the CDR3 DNA reads TGTGCCAGCAGCGTTAATACCGACAGGGCGAACACCGGGGAGCTGTTTTTT. Translation gives CASSVNTDRANTGELFF.

The sample holds many counts of this clonotype. The V and J genes are TRBV29-1 and TRBJ2-7; 7 bases are a match to TRBD1. With 6 bases clipped from V and 3 bases from J, the junction kept 8 bases outside the gene matches. Germline CDR1 reads SQVTM; CDR2 reads ANQGSEA. This CDR3 region has 13 residues. CDR3 bases: TGCAGCGTCCCATCCGGGACAGACTACGAGCAGTACTTC. Its protein is CSVPSGTDYEQYF.

This clonotype has only a few counts. CDR3 nucleotides: TGCAGTGCTAGAGATGACGGGGGATGGGGCACTGAAGCTTTCTTT. Protein product: CSARDDGGWGTEAFF. The chain employs TRBV20-1 and TRBJ1-1; the D gene is possibly TRBD1 (5 bases). The CDR3 loop spans 15 amino acids. Germline V gene data show CDR1 as DFQATT and CDR2 as SNEGSKA (reference sequence). Trimming left V 0 bases short and J 4 bases short, with 15 bases between.

The chain recombines TRBV27 with TRBJ1-5, with a weak D call TRBD1 (5 bases). Looked up from germline, CDR1 is MNHEY and CDR2 is SMNVEV (reference sequence). V lost 0 bases to trimming and J lost 7 bases, with 13 bases between them. The CDR3 has 15 amino acids. The CDR3 DNA is TGTGCCAGCAGTTTATCGACGGGACCGAACCAGCCCCAGCATTTT. Translating it yields CASSLSTGPNQPQHF.

CDR3 sequence (DNA): TGTGCCAGCAGCGTATTGGTCGGGACTGAAGCTTTCTTT. Translation: CASSVLVGTEAFF. The chain links TRBV9 to TRBJ1-1; D uncertain. The CDR3 runs 13 residues. Germline lookup yields CDR1 SGDLS and CDR2 YYNGEE. The germline V and J ends were trimmed by 1 base and 5 bases, with 9 bases remaining between them.

In its sample, this clonotype was seen many times. The chain combines TRBV11-2 with TRBJ2-2; 12 bases align to TRBD1. V dropped 5 bases and J dropped 3; count of bases not matched to a gene: 13. CDR3 size: 19 residues. Germline CDR1 reads SGHAT; CDR2 reads FQNNGV. Written as DNA, the CDR3 is TGTGCCAGCAGCGGACGGGACAGGGGGCGGGCATTGGACACCGGGGAGCTGTTTTTT. This encodes CASSGRDRGRALDTGELFF.

A few counts support this clonotype. The rearrangement uses TRBV12-3 or TRBV12-4 and TRBJ1-5, with D hard to call. The V and J ends lost 0 bases and 0 bases respectively, with 9 bases between them. This CDR3 spans 16 amino acids. The CDR3 DNA is TGTGCCAGCAGTTTAGCGGCGGCTTATAGCAATCAGCCCCAGCATTTT. Its translation is CASSLAAAYSNQPQHF.

The chain carries TRBV7-9 and TRBJ2-2, with a possible D match to TRBD1 (5 bases). The V and J ends lost 5 bases and 2 bases respectively, with 9 bases between them. CDR1 is SEHNR and CDR2 is FQNEAQ in the germline V gene (reference sequence). The CDR3 has 14 residues. CDR3 sequence reads: CASSDGHNTGELFF. The DNA of the CDR3 is TGTGCCAGCAGCGATGGACACAACACCGGGGAGCTGTTTTTT. Drawing the rest from reference TRBV7-9 and TRBJ2-2, the complete variable domain is DTGVSQNPRHKITKRGQNVTFRCDPISEHNRLYWYRQTLGQGPEFLTYFQNEAQLEKSRLLSDRFSAERPKGSFSTLEIQRTEQGDSAMYLCASSDGHNTGELFFGEGSRLTVL.

The rearrangement uses TRBV4-1 and TRBJ2-3; the D gene could be TRBD1 or TRBD2 (5 bases each). This CDR3 comprises 14 residues. Trimming shortened V by 1 base and J by 2 bases, and 7 bases separated the two germline ends. Germline values: CDR1 MGHRA, CDR2 YSYEKL. The CDR3 sequence is CASSQVGVTDTQYF. In DNA form, the CDR3 reads TGCGCCAGCAGCCAAGTGGGGGTCACAGATACGCAGTATTTT.

The V gene is TRBV7-2, the J gene TRBJ2-3, with D hard to call. V was clipped by 5 bases and J by 6 bases, with 9 bases between them. Looked up from germline, CDR1 is SGHTA and CDR2 is FQGNSA. There are 12 residues in the CDR3. CDR3 nucleotide sequence: TGTGCCAGCAGCCTAAGCAGGGATACGCAGTATTTT. As protein: CASSLSRDTQYF.

This clonotype was seen more than once but under ten times. The chain combines TRBV10-3 with TRBJ2-7; TRBD2 matches at 7 bases. CDR1 is ENHRY, CDR2 SYGVKD, per germline. The CDR3 consists of 12 residues. With V trimmed by 8 bases and J by 0 bases, 1 base remained unmatched. The DNA for the CDR3 is TGTGCCATCGGGGGGGTCTCCTACGAGCAGTACTTC. It yields the protein CAIGGVSYEQYF.

The chain joins TRBV4-1 to TRBJ1-5; D unclear. Germline V gene sequence: CDR1 MGHRA, CDR2 YSYEKL. This CDR3 region has 14 residues. Deletions cut 0 bases from V and 0 bases from J, with 3 bases between. CDR3 loop: CASSQEFSNQPQHF. The CDR3 DNA sequence: TGCGCCAGCAGCCAAGAGTTTAGCAATCAGCCCCAGCATTTT.

The V gene is TRBV12-3 or TRBV12-4, the J gene TRBJ2-7, with D possibly being TRBD1 or TRBD2 (5 bases each). The CDR3 contains 15 residues. Trimming pared 6 bases from V and 0 bases from J, leaving 15 bases between. The chain's CDR3 is CASRWGMDNSYEQYF. CDR3 DNA: TGTGCCAGCAGATGGGGGATGGACAACTCCTACGAGCAGTACTTC.

The CDR3 DNA reads as TGCGCCAGCAGCTTTATTTTAGCGGGGGGTACAGATACGCAGTATTTT. Translation: CASSFILAGGTDTQYF. This chain joins TRBV5-1 and TRBJ2-3; 10 positions match TRBD2. Germline CDR1 and CDR2: SGHRS and YFSETQ. The CDR3 contains 16 residues. V dropped 2 bases and J dropped 3; count of bases not matched to a gene: 6.

The J gene is TRBJ2-1, the V gene TRBV7-9; D remains unclear. With 5 bases removed from V and 6 bases from J, the gap between germline ends came to 11 bases. The V gene's germline CDR1 is SEHNR and CDR2 FQNEAQ (reference sequence). CDR3 length: 13 residues. The DNA of the CDR3 is TGTGCCAGCAGCCCGCTTGTAGCCAATGAGCAGTTCTTC. It translates to CASSPLVANEQFF.

The gene calls are TRBV4-1 and TRBJ2-2, with 7 positions matching TRBD1. This CDR3 has 15 amino acids. Germline trimming cut 5 bases from V and 2 bases from J; bases unmatched to any gene: 5. Germline CDR1 MGHRA, CDR2 YSYEKL. CDR3 in amino acids: CASSDGTENTGELFF. In DNA form, the CDR3 reads TGCGCCAGCAGCGACGGGACAGAAAACACCGGGGAGCTGTTTTTT.

This chain uses TRBV7-8 with TRBJ2-3, with a weak D call TRBD1 (6 bases). V gave up 1 base and J gave up 3 bases, with 14 bases separating them. The CDR3 contains 16 residues. Looked up from germline, CDR1 is SGHVS and CDR2 is FQNEAQ. The CDR3 loop reads CASSLEPDRHTDTQYF. The DNA of the CDR3 is TGTGCCAGCAGCTTAGAACCGGACAGACATACAGATACGCAGTATTTT.

V usage is TRBV10-3 and J usage is TRBJ2-3; possibly TRBD1 for D (6 bases). Germline CDR1 reads ENHRY; CDR2 reads SYGVKD. The CDR3 covers 17 residues. The V gene lost 5 bases and the J gene lost 1 base, with 19 bases spanning the gap. CDR3 amino acids: CAISSRLGARGTDTQYF. In DNA, the CDR3 is TGTGCCATCAGTTCGCGTTTGGGGGCGAGAGGCACAGATACGCAGTATTTT.

The gene calls are TRBV20-1 and TRBJ2-2; TRBD1 matches 7 bases. Losses at the gene ends were 3 bases for V and 7 bases for J; bases not matched to a gene: 14. The CDR3 covers 16 residues. Germline V CDR1 and CDR2: DFQATT, SNEGSKA (reference sequence). The CDR3 sequence is CSASPEAGGLGGELFF. CDR3 in DNA: TGCAGTGCTAGCCCCGAGGCAGGGGGTTTGGGCGGGGAGCTGTTTTTT.